These 19 T cell receptor beta chains originate from one sample sequenced in a study of blood T cell repertoires in COVID-19. Libraries were prepared by immunoSEQ multiplex PCR; TCRdb keeps only in-frame clonotypes and omits some of them. The data contain 100,000 to 150,000 clones, 81% of them singletons. Sequencing was performed on peripheral blood. The receptors originated from a woman aged 60-70 years with active or convalescent COVID-19.

This chain links TRBV15 with TRBJ1-1, with unresolved D. Trimming cost V 8 bases and J 1 base, with 8 bases left between them. The CDR3 sequence is 12 residues long. Germline V lookup: CDR1 LNHNV, CDR2 YYDKDF (reference sequence). This chain's CDR3 is CATRSGNTEAFF. The CDR3 bases are TGTGCCACCCGCTCCGGGAACACTGAAGCTTTCTTT.

This clone was seen a handful of times. This chain links TRBV27 with TRBJ1-6; 11 nucleotides line up with TRBD1. The length of the CDR3 is 13 residues. After removal of 11 bases from V and 9 bases from J, the junction contained 6 bases not matched to a gene. CDR1 and CDR2 from the germline V gene are MNHEY and SMNVEV (reference sequence). The CDR3 nucleotides read TGTGCCTCCCGGACAGGGGGCAGTTCACCCCTCCACTTT. Protein product: CASRTGGSSPLHF.

This sequence joins TRBV5-1 and TRBJ1-1, with D unclear. Germline CDR1 is SGHRS and CDR2 is YFSETQ. The CDR3 sequence is 13 residues long. V was pared by 7 bases and J by 2 bases, with 12 bases between. CDR3 amino acids: CASSPGPNTEAFF. Written as DNA, the CDR3 is TGCGCCAGCTCCCCTGGCCCCAACACTGAAGCTTTCTTT.

This chain links TRBV5-4 with TRBJ2-3, with 8 bases matching TRBD2. CDR3 length: 14 residues. V was pared by 4 bases and J by 5 bases, with 6 bases of the junction left unmatched. Germline CDR1 reads SGHNT; CDR2 reads YYREEE (reference sequence). The CDR3 sequence is CASSIGGAGDTQYF. DNA of the CDR3: TGTGCCAGCAGCATCGGGGGGGCCGGAGATACGCAGTATTTT. Drawing the rest from reference TRBV5-4 and TRBJ2-3, the complete variable domain is ETGVTQSPTHLIKTRGQQVTLRCSSQSGHNTVSWYQQALGQGPQFIFQYYREEENGRGNFPPRFSGLQFPNYSSELNVNALELDDSALYLCASSIGGAGDTQYFGPGTRLTVL.

This clone was counted a few times. The chain is built from TRBV7-9 and TRBJ1-2, with D unresolved. Germline V gene data show CDR1 as SEHNR and CDR2 as FQNEAQ (reference sequence). This CDR3 spans 14 amino acids. Trimming left V 2 bases short and J 7 bases short, with 14 bases between. CDR3 bases: TGTGCCAGCAGCTTACTCCCCGCGCGAGGTGGCTACACCTTC. Its protein is CASSLLPARGGYTF. The variable domain in full, completed from reference TRBV7-9 and TRBJ1-2, reads DTGVSQNPRHKITKRGQNVTFRCDPISEHNRLYWYRQTLGQGPEFLTYFQNEAQLEKSRLLSDRFSAERPKGSFSTLEIQRTEQGDSAMYLCASSLLPARGGYTFGSGTRLTVV.

The rearrangement links TRBV5-8 to TRBJ2-1, with 9 bases aligning to TRBD2. Losses at the gene ends were 2 bases for V and 4 bases for J; bases not matched to a gene: 4. This CDR3 has 15 amino acids. CDR1 is SGHTS, CDR2 YDEGEE, per germline. The CDR3: CASSLGTSSYNEQFF. The CDR3 DNA sequence: TGTGCCAGCAGCTTAGGGACTAGCTCTTACAATGAGCAGTTCTTC.

The CDR3 protein is CASSPRTSGRSGELFF. In nucleotides, the CDR3 is TGTGCCAGCAGCCCCAGGACTAGCGGGAGATCCGGGGAGCTGTTTTTT. This rearrangement joins TRBV5-4 to TRBJ2-2; 13 bases are shared with TRBD2. From germline, CDR1 is SGHNT and CDR2 YYREEE (reference sequence). Unmatched junction bases numbered 6, after V lost 4 bases and J lost 6 bases. The CDR3 extends over 16 amino acids. The whole variable domain, filled in from reference TRBV5-4 and TRBJ2-2, reads ETGVTQSPTHLIKTRGQQVTLRCSSQSGHNTVSWYQQALGQGPQFIFQYYREEENGRGNFPPRFSGLQFPNYSSELNVNALELDDSALYLCASSPRTSGRSGELFFGEGSRLTVL.

This chain links TRBV28 with TRBJ1-3, with D uncertain. The ends were cut back, 6 bases at V and 4 bases at J, with 16 bases in the middle. Germline values: CDR1 MDHEN, CDR2 SYDVKM. The CDR3 length is 15 residues. The CDR3 loop is CASSSTGREGNTIYF. CDR3 DNA: TGTGCCAGCAGCTCGACGGGGAGGGAAGGAAACACCATATATTTT.

This clone was counted once. The chain has TRBV5-5 and TRBJ1-5, with 8 bases matching TRBD1. Per the germline V gene, CDR1 is SGHKS and CDR2 is YYEKEE (reference sequence). The CDR3 has 15 amino acids. V lost 2 bases to trimming and J lost 2 bases; unmatched junction nucleotides: 3. DNA of the CDR3: TGTGCCAGCAGCTTAGGACAGGGCCGCAATCAGCCCCAGCATTTT. Protein: CASSLGQGRNQPQHF.

The rearrangement links TRBV9 to TRBJ2-3; 8 bases line up with TRBD2. CDR1 SGDLS and CDR2 YYNGEE come from the germline V gene. Trimming took 0 bases from V and 0 from J; bases not matched to a gene: 3. This CDR3 is built from 16 residues. As DNA, the CDR3 is TGTGCCAGCAGCGTAGTGGCTAGCGGGAGCACAGATACGCAGTATTTT. Translating it yields CASSVVASGSTDTQYF. Full variable domain (missing parts from reference TRBV9 and TRBJ2-3): DSGVTQTPKHLITATGQRVTLRCSPRSGDLSVYWYQQSLDQGLQFLIQYYNGEERAKGNILERFSAQQFPDLHSELNLSSLELGDSALYFCASSVVASGSTDTQYFGPGTRLTVL.

The gene calls are TRBV2 and TRBJ1-1; tentative D call: TRBD1 (6 bases). V was trimmed by 3 bases and J by 3 bases, leaving 11 bases between them. This CDR3 has 14 amino acids. CDR1 is SNHLY, CDR2 FYNNEI, per germline. The CDR3 loop is CASSEAQGYTEAFF. DNA of the CDR3: TGTGCCAGCAGTGAGGCACAGGGCTACACTGAAGCTTTCTTT.

The V call is TRBV6-5, the J call TRBJ1-1; unclear D gene. The CDR3 has 14 amino acids. V lost 7 bases, J lost 1 base, and 13 bases lay in between. The germline V gene encodes CDR1 MNHEY and CDR2 SVGAGI. CDR3 amino acids: CASTPRVGNTEAFF. Written as DNA, the CDR3 is TGTGCCAGCACCCCACGGGTAGGGAACACTGAAGCTTTCTTT.

The chain has TRBV6-5 and TRBJ2-2, with TRBD2 identical over 10 bases. The CDR3 contains 16 residues. V was clipped by 4 bases and J by 2 bases; unmatched bases: 4. In germline, CDR1 is MNHEY, CDR2 SVGAGI. CDR3 residues: CASSWLAGGNTGELFF. The CDR3 nucleotides are TGTGCCAGCAGTTGGTTAGCGGGGGGAAACACCGGGGAGCTGTTTTTT.

The chain's CDR3 is CASSTGRAYEQYF. CDR3 nucleotide sequence: TGTGCCAGCAGTACCGGGAGGGCCTACGAGCAGTACTTC. This sequence joins TRBV6-5 and TRBJ2-7; 8 positions match TRBD2. Germline values: CDR1 MNHEY, CDR2 SVGAGI. The J segment lost 2 bases and the V segment lost 5 bases, leaving 2 bases of the junction unmatched. The CDR3 runs 13 residues.

The chain uses TRBV13 and TRBJ2-3; TRBD2 might be the D (5 bases). In germline, CDR1 is PRHDT, CDR2 FYEKMQ (reference sequence). This CDR3 region has 15 residues. The V end lost 2 bases, the J end lost 5 bases, and 14 bases lay between the germline ends. The CDR3 sequence is CASSLWRGSGDTQYF. Written as DNA, the CDR3 is TGTGCCAGCAGCTTATGGAGAGGGAGCGGAGATACGCAGTATTTT.

This chain uses TRBV19 with TRBJ2-1; TRBD2 aligns across 10 bases. Germline V CDR1 and CDR2: LNHDA, SQIVND (reference sequence). This CDR3 region has 18 residues. V lost 5 bases, J lost 0 bases, and 10 bases stayed unmatched. CDR3 sequence: CASSPSTSGASSYNEQFF. DNA for the CDR3: TGTGCCAGTAGTCCCTCCACTAGCGGGGCAAGCTCCTACAATGAGCAGTTCTTC.

This chain uses TRBV19 with TRBJ2-1; tentative D call: TRBD2 (6 bases). CDR1 and CDR2 (germline): LNHDA, SQIVND (reference sequence). This CDR3 has 13 amino acids. V lost 11 bases and J 9 bases, leaving 20 bases between the germline ends. CDR3 DNA sequence: TGTGCCGTGGGGGATATTAGCGGCGGTGAGCAGTTCTTC. It translates to CAVGDISGGEQFF.

The J gene is TRBJ1-2, the V gene TRBV6-5; 7 bases are a match to TRBD1. With V trimmed by 4 bases and J by 7 bases, 6 bases remained unmatched. This CDR3 is built from 13 residues. CDR1 and CDR2 (germline): MNHEY, SVGAGI. CDR3: CASSFQGDSGYTF. The CDR3 DNA reads TGTGCCAGCAGTTTTCAGGGGGACAGTGGCTACACCTTC.

The rearrangement joins TRBV9 to TRBJ2-1; 10 bases align to TRBD2. Per germline, CDR1 SGDLS and CDR2 YYNGEE. J was trimmed by 2 bases and V by 4 bases; bases with no gene match: 9. The CDR3 sequence is 17 residues long. The CDR3 reads CASSPRALAGAYNEQFF. In DNA form, the CDR3 reads TGTGCCAGCAGCCCCAGGGCTCTAGCGGGAGCCTACAATGAGCAGTTCTTC. The whole variable domain, filled in from reference TRBV9 and TRBJ2-1, reads DSGVTQTPKHLITATGQRVTLRCSPRSGDLSVYWYQQSLDQGLQFLIQYYNGEERAKGNILERFSAQQFPDLHSELNLSSLELGDSALYFCASSPRALAGAYNEQFFGPGTRLTVL.